These T cell receptor beta chains were read from a single sample in a study of blood T cell repertoires in COVID-19. Data came from immunoSEQ multiplex PCR; TCRdb stores just in-frame clones and leaves some out. The data contain fewer than 100,000 clones, approximately 90% of them singletons. Sequences were obtained from peripheral blood. The receptors derive from a man in his 70s with acute or convalescent COVID-19. CDR3s include the opening cysteine and the closing phenylalanine or tryptophan. A D gene is named only where the DNA matches it firmly. Clone size is stated in some rows and not others, as once, few, many or a class when expanded.

abundance	d_gene	v_gene	j_gene	CDR3nt	CDR3aa
-	-	TRBV5-4	TRBJ1-1	TGTGCCAGCGGTAAACAGGGTGGCCCTGAAGCTTTCTTT	CASGKQGGPEAFF
-	-	TRBV19	TRBJ1-2	TGTGCCAGTAGCCCAGGGGTGGTCTATGGCTACACCTTC	CASSPGVVYGYTF
-	TRBD1	TRBV3-1/TRBV3-2	TRBJ2-5	TGTGCCAGCAGCCAGGACAGGGGGGTAAGAATGGAGACCCAGTACTTC	CASSQDRGVRMETQYF
-	-	TRBV24-1	TRBJ1-3	TGTGCCAAGCAAAGCGGGGGTAGAGGAAACACCATATATTTT	CAKQSGGRGNTIYF
once	-	TRBV28	TRBJ2-1	TGTGCCAGCAGTTCTCGACGGACTATTTACAATGAGCAGTTCTTC	CASSSRRTIYNEQFF
-	-	TRBV5-1	TRBJ2-6	TGCGCCAGCAGCGCGGAGGAACTCTCTGGGGCCAACGTCCTGACTTTC	CASSAEELSGANVLTF
few	TRBD1	TRBV2	TRBJ2-7	TGTGCCAGCAGCCGGGACAGGGACTCCTACGAGCAGTACTTC	CASSRDRDSYEQYF
-	-	TRBV6-5	TRBJ1-5	TGTGCCAGCAGCTCGACAGTGAATCAGCCCCAGCATTTT	CASSSTVNQPQHF
-	-	TRBV5-1	TRBJ2-3	TGCGCCAGCAGCTACGGACTCACAGATACGCAGTATTTT	CASSYGLTDTQYF
once	-	TRBV6-5	TRBJ1-2	TGTGCCAGCTCACTCCTTGGGGGGGTATCGGTAGGCTACACCTTC	CASSLLGGVSVGYTF
-	-	TRBV29-1	TRBJ2-7	TGCAGCGCCTGGACGGGAGAGACCTACGAGCAGTACTTC	CSAWTGETYEQYF
-	TRBD2	TRBV6-4	TRBJ2-3	TGTGCCAGCCGACGCGCAGCGGGGGGGCAAGATACGCAGTATTTT	CASRRAAGGQDTQYF
few	-	TRBV19	TRBJ1-5	TGTGCCAGTAGTTCGGATACAGCATATAGCAATCAGCCCCAGCATTTT	CASSSDTAYSNQPQHF
-	-	TRBV7-8	TRBJ2-5	TGTGCCAGCAGCTCTCGGGCGGGGGCGCTCCGAGAGACCCAGTACTTC	CASSSRAGALRETQYF
-	-	TRBV5-1	TRBJ2-1	TGCGCCAGCAGCTTGTCACCCTTCGGGGTCGGATCCTACAATGAGCAGTTCTTC	CASSLSPFGVGSYNEQFF
-	-	TRBV18	TRBJ1-5	TGTGCCAGCTCACCATTCCCACCCGGGACAAATAGCAATCAGCCCCAGCATTTT	CASSPFPPGTNSNQPQHF
-	TRBD1	TRBV5-8	TRBJ2-7	TGTGCCAGCAGCTTGTTCGGGACAGGCCACTACGAGCAGTACTTC	CASSLFGTGHYEQYF
-	-	TRBV6-4	TRBJ1-2	TGTGCCAGCAGCCCTACAGGGTCGGACTATGGCTACACCTTC	CASSPTGSDYGYTF
-	-	TRBV6-5	TRBJ2-7	TGTGCCAGCCCCCCCCCGTTCCACGAGCAGTACTTC	CASPPPFHEQYF
-	TRBD1	TRBV12-3/TRBV12-4	TRBJ1-1	TGTGCCAGCAGTCTTAACGGACAGGGGTTAGCTTTCTTT	CASSLNGQGLAFF
-	TRBD1	TRBV28	TRBJ1-6	TGTGCCAGCAGTTTACGAGGGACAGTTAATTCACCCCTCCACTTT	CASSLRGTVNSPLHF
-	TRBD1	TRBV3-1/TRBV3-2	TRBJ1-2	TGTGCCAGCAGCCAAGGCCCCAGGGGGGAAGGCTACACCTTC	CASSQGPRGEGYTF
few	TRBD1	TRBV28	TRBJ1-5	TGTGCCAGCAGTTTTGTTGGGACAGGGGGCCGTATCAATCAGCCCCAGCATTTT	CASSFVGTGGRINQPQHF
-	-	TRBV5-1	TRBJ1-2	TGCGCCAGCAGCTTAATCACCGACAGGACCTATGGCTACACCTTC	CASSLITDRTYGYTF
-	TRBD2	TRBV25-1	TRBJ2-5	TGTGCCAGCAGGGGTAGCGGGAGAGAGACCCAGTACTTC	CASRGSGRETQYF
once	TRBD1	TRBV6-6	TRBJ1-5	TGTGCCAGCAGTTATCCCGGGACAGAGGCCAATCAGCCCCAGCATTTT	CASSYPGTEANQPQHF
many	-	TRBV2	TRBJ2-3	TGTGCCCCCATCTGTGGGAGGGATACGCAGTATTTT	CAPICGRDTQYF
-	TRBD1	TRBV29-1	TRBJ1-2	TGCAGCGTCGCCTCGGGACAGGATGGCTACACCTTC	CSVASGQDGYTF
once	TRBD1	TRBV9	TRBJ1-2	TGTGCCAGCAGCAACCCGGGACAGGGAGGAGTTGGCTACACCTTC	CASSNPGQGGVGYTF